The 9 T cell receptor beta chains listed next were all sequenced from one sample in a study of shared clonotypes between healthy human individuals. Sequencing used immunoSEQ multiplex PCR; TCRdb keeps in-frame clones, though not all of them. The data show 1.4 million or so clones, about 98.5% seen once. Sequencing input: naive CD4+ T cells sorted from blood. Stated subset: CD45RA+ positively selected. All receptors derive from a young man in good health.

The V gene is TRBV7-8, the J gene TRBJ2-7; no clear D. Germline V lookup: CDR1 SGHVS, CDR2 FQNEAQ. Trimming pared 2 bases from V and 6 bases from J, leaving 8 bases between. This CDR3 has 12 residues. CDR3 region: CASSLRSGEQYF. The CDR3 bases are TGTGCCAGCAGCTTAAGGTCAGGCGAGCAGTACTTC.

V is TRBV7-9 and J is TRBJ2-1, with unresolved D. Germline-derived CDR1 and CDR2 are SEHNR and FQNEAQ (reference sequence). Trimming left V 5 bases short and J 4 bases short, with 9 bases between. This CDR3 spans 13 amino acids. The CDR3 sequence: CASSDDKYNEQFF. The CDR3 nucleotides read TGTGCCAGCAGCGACGACAAGTACAATGAGCAGTTCTTC.

The chain uses TRBV7-9 and TRBJ2-3; 8 bases are shared with TRBD2. CDR3 length equals 15 residues. Germline assignment: CDR1 SEHNR and CDR2 FQNEAQ (reference sequence). J was trimmed by 8 bases and V by 11 bases; bases with no gene match: 18. CDR3 bases: TGTGCCGGAAGAAGGGGAGCGGGAGACGAGGGTACGCAGTATTTT. Its translation: CAGRRGAGDEGTQYF.

The chain links TRBV18 to TRBJ2-2; no clear D gene. The ends were cut back, 3 bases at V and 1 base at J, with 12 bases in the middle. This CDR3 has 16 residues. The germline V gene encodes CDR1 KGHSH and CDR2 LQKENI. The CDR3 region has the DNA TGTGCCAGCTCACCTGGGGTAATCTTGAACACCGGGGAGCTGTTTTTT. Its protein is CASSPGVILNTGELFF.

J is TRBJ2-2 and V is TRBV18; D possibly corresponds to TRBD2 (6 bases). Trimming removed 5 bases at V and 0 bases at J, with 19 bases between. The CDR3 covers 18 residues. Germline V gene lookup returns CDR1 KGHSH and CDR2 LQKENI. As DNA, the CDR3 is TGTGCCAGCTCAAAAACCTCCAGGGAGGCACCGAACACCGGGGAGCTGTTTTTT. It yields the protein CASSKTSREAPNTGELFF.

This clone came up once. The chain links TRBV2 to TRBJ2-2; 8 positions match TRBD2. Germline-derived CDR1 and CDR2 are SNHLY and FYNNEI. V was clipped by 8 bases and J by 4 bases; unmatched bases: 6. The CDR3 spans 14 residues. The CDR3 sequence is CASQRGLGTGELFF. For the CDR3, the DNA is TGTGCCAGCCAGCGGGGGCTCGGCACCGGGGAGCTGTTTTTT. The complete variable domain, with remaining parts taken from reference TRBV2 and TRBJ2-2, reads EPEVTQTPSHQVTQMGQEVILRCVPISNHLYFYWYRQILGQKVEFLVSFYNNEISEKSEIFDDQFSVERPDGSNFTLKIRSTKLEDSAMYFCASQRGLGTGELFFGEGSRLTVL.

The V and J genes are TRBV11-3 and TRBJ2-7, with 7 nucleotides matching TRBD2. V was pared by 2 bases and J by 0 bases, with 4 bases of the junction left unmatched. This CDR3 contains 15 residues. Per the germline V gene, CDR1 is SGHNT and CDR2 is YENEEA. The CDR3 here is CASSLSRGSSYEQYF. For the CDR3, the DNA is TGTGCCAGCAGCTTAAGCCGCGGGAGCTCCTACGAGCAGTACTTC. Supplemented by reference TRBV11-3 and TRBJ2-7, the full variable domain reads EAGVVQSPRYKIIEKKQPVAFWCNPISGHNTLYWYLQNLGQGPELLIRYENEEAVDDSQLPKDRFSAERLKGVDSTLKIQPAELGDSAVYLCASSLSRGSSYEQYFGPGTRLTVT.

V gene TRBV4-1 combines with J gene TRBJ1-5; the D is unclear. Germline V lookup: CDR1 MGHRA, CDR2 YSYEKL. Trimming stripped 1 base from V and 6 bases from J, with 13 bases between. The CDR3 spans 15 residues. The CDR3, as DNA: TGCGCCAGCAGCCAAGTATGGGCTTTCGGTCAGCCCCAGCATTTT. This gives the protein CASSQVWAFGQPQHF.

The V and J genes are TRBV5-4 and TRBJ2-3, with no clear D. Germline V lookup: CDR1 SGHNT, CDR2 YYREEE (reference sequence). The CDR3 consists of 12 residues. The germline V and J ends were trimmed by 1 base and 2 bases, with 2 bases remaining between them. The CDR3 spells CASSLNTDTQYF. As DNA, the CDR3 is TGTGCCAGCAGCTTGAACACAGATACGCAGTATTTT.